This T cell receptor (beta chain) was sequenced for a study of T cells in localized non-small cell lung cancer. General study points: Among the top 100 tumor clones, a median approximately 55 appeared in adjacent lung. Among the tissues sampled, uninvolved adjacent lung had the highest T cell clonality, above tumor. Increased T cell density in blood showed an association with longer overall survival. The tumor had only one region sequenced, so heterogeneity remains possible.

The CDR3 length is 15 residues. The junction had 3 bases not matched to a gene; V was cut back by 3 bases and J by 2 bases. Germline V gene lookup returns CDR1 SGHRS and CDR2 YFSETQ. This table comes from immunoSEQ multiplex PCR, and its TCRdb copy is limited to in-frame clones, with some not included. The sample has 90,000 to 95,000 clones; about 91% are singletons. A word on this clone: Its specificity is unknown.

The material was peripheral blood, obtained before any cancer treatment. The sequence derives from a man aged 35 to 70 with stage I squamous cell lung carcinoma. The rearrangement joins TRBV5-1 to TRBJ2-1, with 9 bases lining up with TRBD1. The CDR3 coding sequence is TGCGCCAGCAGCTCTCGACAGGGGGCCTACAATGAGCAGTTCTTC. Encoded protein: CASSSRQGAYNEQFF.